A selection of T cell receptor beta chains follows, all from one sample in a study of blood T cells in healthy people across ages. TCRdb independently ran MiXCR on the 5' RACE reads; one entry per CDR3 protein. The sample lists about 800,000 distinct CDR3 sequences, more than 20% occurring once. These records were also assigned to another study, of T cells of mothers and their children.

The sequenced sample consisted of blood. Source of these receptors: a boy between 5 and 17 years old in good health. Each CDR3 is given with its conserved first and last residue. D genes are given only for firm matches. Some rows have no size entry. The others give once, few or many, or a class for an expanded clone.

- TRBJ2-2 TRBV7-2 TRBD1 CASSLVGTGFPGELFF TGTGCCAGCAGCTTAGTGGGGACAGGGTTCCCCGGGGAGCTGTTTTTT
- TRBJ1-2 TRBV29-1 - CSVGAAFTNYGYTF TGCAGCGTTGGGGCAGCCTTTACCAACTATGGCTACACCTTC
few TRBJ1-1 TRBV20-1 - CSARGTTVNTEAFF TGCAGTGCTAGAGGGACGACAGTGAACACTGAAGCTTTCTTT
- TRBJ1-4 TRBV12-3/TRBV12-4 - CASSLLGARSNEKLFF TGTGCCAGCAGTTTATTGGGGGCGCGGTCTAATGAAAAACTGTTTTTT
- TRBJ2-7 TRBV27 TRBD1 CASSPTGFGYEQYF TGTGCCAGCAGTCCGACAGGGTTTGGGTACGAGCAGTACTTC
- TRBJ2-2 TRBV7-9 - CASSITGDGELFF TGTGCCAGCAGCATAACCGGCGACGGGGAGCTGTTTTTT
- TRBJ2-1 TRBV20-1 - CSASSTTASYNEQFF TGCAGTGCCAGTTCTACTACAGCCTCCTACAATGAGCAGTTCTTC
- TRBJ1-1 TRBV5-1 TRBD1 CASSLAPGGAMNTEAFF TGCGCCAGCAGCCTAGCCCCAGGGGGAGCCATGAACACTGAAGCTTTCTTT
- TRBJ2-7 TRBV14 - CANSPPRTPSYEQYF TGTGCCAACAGCCCCCCTCGGACTCCCTCCTACGAGCAGTACTTC
- TRBJ2-7 TRBV20-1 - CSARPIQSPEQYF TGCAGTGCTAGACCCATACAGTCGCCGGAGCAGTACTTC
few TRBJ1-6 TRBV6-2/TRBV6-3 - CASSYSTGLDTSPLHF TGTGCCAGCAGTTACTCGACGGGACTCGATACTTCACCCCTCCACTTT
few TRBJ2-7 TRBV15 - CATSRVLSGEQYF TGTGCCACCAGCAGGGTTTTGTCGGGCGAGCAGTACTTC
- TRBJ1-5 TRBV6-2/TRBV6-3 - CASSLRGTLINQPQHF TGTGCCAGCAGCCTTCGGGGAACCCTTATCAATCAGCCCCAGCATTTT
few TRBJ1-2 TRBV29-1 TRBD1 CSVEDRTRGPGYTF TGCAGCGTTGAAGATCGAACCAGGGGGCCTGGCTACACCTTC
few TRBJ2-1 TRBV19 - CASSPKGGRYREQFF TGTGCCAGTAGTCCGAAGGGCGGGCGTTACAGGGAGCAGTTCTTC
- TRBJ2-7 TRBV29-1 - CSITTYSYEQYF TGCAGCATTACGACATACTCCTACGAGCAGTACTTC
once TRBJ2-5 TRBV3-1 TRBD2 CASSQEWLAGEETQYF TGTGCCAGCAGCCAAGAATGGTTAGCGGGGGAAGAGACCCAGTACTTC
- TRBJ2-1 TRBV7-9 TRBD2 CASSPYGAGGPREQFF TGTGCCAGCAGCCCCTACGGAGCGGGAGGACCTCGTGAGCAGTTCTTC
once TRBJ2-4 TRBV28 TRBD1 CASSLIGQGAKNIQYF TGTGCCAGCAGTTTAATAGGACAGGGTGCCAAAAACATTCAGTACTTC
- TRBJ2-1 TRBV18 TRBD1 CASSPRGTGISSEQFF TGTGCCAGCTCACCACGGGGGACAGGGATCTCCAGTGAGCAGTTCTTC
- TRBJ2-5 TRBV12-3/TRBV12-4 TRBD2 CASGLAAQETQYF TGTGCCAGCGGGCTAGCGGCTCAAGAGACCCAGTACTTC
- TRBJ2-1 TRBV6-2/TRBV6-3 - CASSLFSAAYNEQFF TGTGCCAGCAGTTTGTTTTCGGCGGCCTACAATGAGCAGTTCTTC
- TRBJ1-1 TRBV11-3 - CASSLDHSVNTEAFF TGTGCCAGCAGCTTAGATCATTCGGTGAACACTGAAGCTTTCTTT
- TRBJ1-1 TRBV20-1 - CSARSSQGFPEAFF TGCAGTGCTAGATCCAGTCAGGGTTTCCCTGAAGCTTTCTTT
- TRBJ2-5 TRBV7-3 TRBD2 CASSLLAGGGSIETQYF TGTGCCAGCAGCTTACTAGCGGGGGGTGGTAGCATTGAGACCCAGTACTTC
- TRBJ2-3 TRBV5-1 - CASSRGEQDTQYF TGCGCCAGCAGCCGAGGGGAACAAGATACGCAGTATTTT
- TRBJ1-2 TRBV4-3 - CASSQARDAWSNTF TGCGCCAGCAGCCAAGCCCGGGACGCCTGGTCGAACACCTTC
few TRBJ2-1 TRBV7-9 - CASSATTYNEQFF TGTGCCAGCAGCGCGACGACCTACAATGAGCAGTTCTTC
- TRBJ1-1 TRBV7-9 - CASRGLKDTEAFF TGTGCCAGCAGGGGATTGAAGGACACTGAAGCTTTCTTT
- TRBJ2-7 TRBV20-1 - CSAPMGASGSYEQYF TGCAGTGCTCCCATGGGGGCTAGCGGCTCCTACGAGCAGTACTTC
- TRBJ1-1 TRBV7-2 - CASSRGQNTEAFF TGTGCCAGCAGCCGGGGGCAGAACACTGAAGCTTTCTTT
- TRBJ2-7 TRBV7-2 - CASSFGGNSYEQYF TGTGCCAGCAGCTTCGGAGGGAACTCCTACGAGCAGTACTTC
many TRBJ2-2 TRBV9 - CASSPEPMNTGELFF TGTGCCAGCAGCCCAGAACCGATGAACACCGGGGAGCTGTTTTTT
- TRBJ2-2 TRBV6-5 TRBD2 CASYTSVTGELFF TGTGCCAGCTATACTAGCGTTACCGGGGAGCTGTTTTTT
- TRBJ2-7 TRBV18 - CASSGSVEEQYF TGTGCCAGCTCCGGGTCAGTAGAGGAGCAGTACTTC
few TRBJ1-6 TRBV12-3/TRBV12-4 - CASSFSLNSPLHF TGTGCCAGCAGTTTCAGTTTAAATTCACCCCTCCACTTT
few TRBJ2-2 TRBV28 - CASSFQFDIGYKPNTGELFF TGTGCCAGCAGTTTTCAATTCGATATAGGGTACAAACCGAACACCGGGGAGCTGTTTTTT
- TRBJ1-4 TRBV20-1 - CSAREVGAGEKLFF TGCAGTGCTAGAGAGGTGGGGGCAGGTGAAAAACTGTTTTTT
- TRBJ2-5 TRBV4-3 TRBD1 CASSQVRDREETQYF TGCGCCAGCAGCCAAGTGCGGGACAGGGAGGAGACCCAGTACTTC
- TRBJ2-4 TRBV20-1 - CSARDWNKNIQYF TGCAGTGCTAGAGATTGGAATAAAAACATTCAGTACTTC
few TRBJ1-2 TRBV5-1 - CASSFRADYGYTF TGCGCCAGCAGCTTCCGGGCAGACTATGGCTACACCTTC
- TRBJ1-1 TRBV29-1 - CSVARAVMNTEAFF TGCAGCGTTGCGAGGGCCGTAATGAACACTGAAGCTTTCTTT
- TRBJ2-7 TRBV29-1 TRBD2 CSVEPGALAGGEQYF TGCAGCGTTGAACCCGGTGCGCTAGCGGGTGGCGAGCAGTACTTC
few TRBJ2-1 TRBV6-2/TRBV6-3 - CASSPGPKNEQFF TGTGCCAGCAGTCCCGGACCGAAAAATGAGCAGTTCTTC
- TRBJ1-1 TRBV5-1 - CASSVPGGPHTEAFF TGCGCCAGCAGCGTCCCGGGGGGCCCACACACTGAAGCTTTCTTT